Each of the 13 T cell receptor beta chains below was sequenced from the same sample in a study of shared clonotypes between healthy human individuals. The data were produced by immunoSEQ multiplex PCR, yet TCRdb's version contains in-frame clones alone and is incomplete. The profile shows over 950,000 clones, about 72% of them singletons. Sequenced: memory CD4+ T cells from PBMCs. Subset noted: CD45RA-negative fraction. These receptors all stem from a man aged 18 to 29 in good health. Some clones in this sample may be carry-over from other donors' samples.

The chain couples TRBV4-1 to TRBJ2-1; TRBD2 agrees at 14 bases. CDR1 and CDR2 from the germline V gene are MGHRA and YSYEKL. J was trimmed by 8 bases and V by 4 bases; bases with no gene match: 10. The CDR3 totals 17 residues. The CDR3 sequence: CASSPHLGLAGGDEQFF. The CDR3 DNA sequence: TGCGCCAGCAGCCCACACCTCGGACTAGCGGGAGGCGATGAGCAGTTCTTC.

The chain joins TRBV7-2 to TRBJ1-4; a weak D match, TRBD1 (6 bases). The CDR3 covers 16 residues. The V gene's germline CDR1 is SGHTA and CDR2 FQGNSA. Trimming removed 2 bases from V and 3 bases from J, with 13 bases in between. The CDR3, as DNA: TGTGCCAGCAGCTTATCGCGACAGGCGGCTAATGAAAAACTGTTTTTT. It encodes CASSLSRQAANEKLFF.

The chain combines TRBV6-5 with TRBJ2-7, with TRBD1 matching 10 bases. The V gene end was trimmed by 6 bases and the J gene end by 2 bases; junction bases not matched to a gene: 4. The CDR3 has 14 residues. Germline V gene sequence: CDR1 MNHEY, CDR2 SVGAGI. The CDR3 bases are TGTGCCAGCAGCCACGACAGGGGGCCCTACGAGCAGTACTTC. As protein: CASSHDRGPYEQYF.

This chain connects TRBV6-4 to TRBJ1-2; D is possibly TRBD1 (5 bases). The V gene's germline CDR1 is MRHNA and CDR2 SNTAGT. This CDR3 comprises 14 residues. Trimming stripped 6 bases from V and 7 bases from J, with 18 bases between. CDR3 coding DNA: TGTGCCAGCAGCACTAACCCCGGGGGAGGTGGCTACACCTTC. As protein: CASSTNPGGGGYTF.

The sample holds one count of this clone. V gene TRBV18 combines with J gene TRBJ2-7, with D possibly called TRBD1 or TRBD2 (5 bases each). Germline CDR1 and CDR2: KGHSH and LQKENI. Trimming shortened V by 5 bases and J by 7 bases, and 15 bases separated the two germline ends. The CDR3 covers 13 residues. The CDR3 loop reads CASSDRDPPEQYF. The CDR3 DNA follows: TGTGCCAGCTCAGATAGGGACCCCCCAGAGCAGTACTTC.

The CDR3: CASSQAGGRAVEQFF. The CDR3 DNA reads as TGCGCCAGCAGCCAAGCGGGCGGGAGGGCCGTTGAGCAGTTCTTC. This sequence joins TRBV4-3 and TRBJ2-1; 9 positions agree with TRBD2. Germline trimming cut 1 base from V and 9 bases from J; bases unmatched to any gene: 7. The germline CDR1 and CDR2 sequences are LGHNA and YSLEER. This CDR3 has 15 residues.

The rearrangement uses TRBV5-1 and TRBJ1-2; TRBD1 might be the D (5 bases). Trimming removed 6 bases at V and 0 bases at J, with 15 bases between. This CDR3 region has 15 residues. Germline lookup yields CDR1 SGHRS and CDR2 YFSETQ. The DNA of the CDR3 is TGCGCCAGCACCACCGGGACGTCGACTAACTATGGCTACACCTTC. It yields the protein CASTTGTSTNYGYTF.

The chain joins TRBV7-2 to TRBJ1-2; D gene uncertain. V lost 5 bases to trimming and J lost 0 bases, with 13 bases between them. Germline CDR1 and CDR2: SGHTA and FQGNSA. There are 15 residues in the CDR3. The CDR3 loop is CASSPSPAANYGYTF. DNA of the CDR3: TGTGCCAGCAGCCCCTCCCCCGCAGCTAACTATGGCTACACCTTC.

The V gene is TRBV7-3, the J gene TRBJ2-7, with 12 bases that match TRBD2. CDR1 and CDR2 (germline): SGHTA, FQGTGA. This CDR3 spans 14 amino acids. V lost 5 bases to trimming and J lost 6 bases; unmatched junction nucleotides: 5. CDR3 residues: CASSPTSGSAEQYF. The DNA of the CDR3 is TGTGCCAGCAGCCCGACTAGCGGGAGCGCCGAGCAGTACTTC.

J is TRBJ2-5 and V is TRBV5-1; D not resolved. Trimming pared 4 bases from V and 2 bases from J, leaving 12 bases between. The germline V gene encodes CDR1 SGHRS and CDR2 YFSETQ. CDR3 length equals 14 residues. CDR3 in amino acids: CASSSRAAQETQYF. CDR3 DNA: TGCGCCAGCAGCAGCCGGGCAGCACAAGAGACCCAGTACTTC.

The rearrangement uses TRBV7-9 and TRBJ2-3, with unresolved D. CDR1 is SEHNR and CDR2 is FQNEAQ in the germline V gene (reference sequence). Trimming took 6 bases from V and 0 from J, leaving 10 bases between them. The CDR3 has 14 amino acids. CDR3 sequence reads: CASRSALSTDTQYF. The CDR3 bases are TGTGCCAGCAGGTCAGCATTGAGCACAGATACGCAGTATTTT.

This clone came up a few times. The chain couples TRBV18 to TRBJ1-4; D remains ambiguous. Germline V gives CDR1 KGHSH, CDR2 LQKENI. The ends were cut back, 3 bases at V and 0 bases at J, with 5 bases in the middle. The CDR3 extends over 14 amino acids. The CDR3 reads CASSPIATNEKLFF. CDR3 nucleotide sequence: TGTGCCAGCTCACCGATTGCAACTAATGAAAAACTGTTTTTT. The full variable domain, completed using reference TRBV18 and TRBJ1-4, is NAGVMQNPRHLVRRRGQEARLRCSPMKGHSHVYWYRQLPEEGLKFMVYLQKENIIDESGMPKERFSAEFPKEGPSILRIQQVVRGDSAAYFCASSPIATNEKLFFGSGTQLSVL.

J is TRBJ1-2 and V is TRBV6-5; 7 nucleotides agree with TRBD1. Germline V gene sequence: CDR1 MNHEY, CDR2 SVGAGI. Germline trimming cut 6 bases from V and 6 bases from J; bases unmatched to any gene: 10. The CDR3 extends over 14 amino acids. The CDR3 DNA reads TGTGCCAGCAGCCTAACGACCGGGACAGATGGCTACACCTTC. The encoded protein is CASSLTTGTDGYTF.